This TCR beta chain was sequenced for a study of beta chain features in type 1 diabetes. This clone showed up many times. The CDR3 spans 16 residues. The V end lost 1 base, the J end lost 6 bases, and 16 bases lay between the germline ends. The V gene's germline CDR1 is LGHNA and CDR2 YNFKEQ. The investigators reverse transcribed all of the isolated RNA, so they sequenced expressed TCRB transcripts. Naive, central memory and regulatory T cell samples produced a mean of roughly 3.8 million reads. Only in-frame clones appear in the TCRdb table, and some are missing; sequencing was by immunoSEQ multiplex PCR. The top ten hold around 1.4% of the sample, which has 140,000 to 150,000 clones, about 10% seen once.

The clonotype comes from a man aged 18 to 35 in good health. This sequence joins TRBV4-2 and TRBJ2-4; weak D call: TRBD2 (6 bases). The sequenced sample was naive CD4+ T cells from blood. The CDR3 DNA sequence: TGTGCCAGCAGCCAAGTTTCCTGGGGGGATGGAAACATTCAGTACTTC. It codes for CASSQVSWGDGNIQYF.